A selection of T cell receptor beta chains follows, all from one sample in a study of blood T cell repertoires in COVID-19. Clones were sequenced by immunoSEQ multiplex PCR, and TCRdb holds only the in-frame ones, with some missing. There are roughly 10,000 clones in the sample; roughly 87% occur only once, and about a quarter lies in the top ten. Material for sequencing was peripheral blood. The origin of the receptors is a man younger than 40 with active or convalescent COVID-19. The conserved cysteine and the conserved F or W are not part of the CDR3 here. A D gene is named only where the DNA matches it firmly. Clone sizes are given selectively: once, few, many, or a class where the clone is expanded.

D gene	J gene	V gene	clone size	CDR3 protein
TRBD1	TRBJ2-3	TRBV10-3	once	AISESAGGEADTQY
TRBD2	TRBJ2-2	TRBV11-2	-	ASSLRLAGATGELF
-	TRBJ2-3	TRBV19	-	ASSSSTNPDTQY
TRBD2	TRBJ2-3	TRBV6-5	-	ASSLSLGGGDTQY
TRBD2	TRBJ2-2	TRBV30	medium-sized	AWSVLAGDTGELF
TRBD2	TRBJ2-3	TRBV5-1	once	ASSLASSGRRTDTQY
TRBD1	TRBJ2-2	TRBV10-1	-	ASSDSNWGTGDTGELF
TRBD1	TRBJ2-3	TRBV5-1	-	ASSWGDRGTDTQY
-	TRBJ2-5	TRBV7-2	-	ASSRQRQETQY
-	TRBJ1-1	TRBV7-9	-	ASSTGTPPEAF
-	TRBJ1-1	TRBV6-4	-	ASRRNMNTEAF
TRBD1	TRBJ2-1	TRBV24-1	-	ATSDLQGAEQF
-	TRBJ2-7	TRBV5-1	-	ASAVGFGAGVEQY
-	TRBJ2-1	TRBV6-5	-	ASSLSSVLNNEQF
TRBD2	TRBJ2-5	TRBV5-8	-	ASSFGTRAEETQY